The rows below give T cell receptor beta chains drawn from one sample of a study of cytomegalovirus exposure and HLA in healthy donors. Profiling relied on immunoSEQ multiplex PCR, and the TCRdb table lists in-frame clones only, not all of them. The sample records 140,000 to 150,000 clones, roughly three quarters being singletons. The sequenced sample consisted of PBMCs. These TCRs come from a woman between 40 and 55 years old in good health and CMV-seropositive. The CDR3 runs from the conserved cysteine through the conserved F or W. The D gene is left open where the match is weak. The size of a clone is reported for some rows only, either as once, few or many, or as a class for expanded clones.

J,length,D,V,size,CDR3,DNA
TRBJ2-7,13,.,TRBV28,.,CASSPGTLYEQYF,TGTGCCAGCAGCCCCGGGACACTCTACGAGCAGTACTTC
TRBJ2-3,15,TRBD1,TRBV5-1,once,CASSARQGRGDTQYF,TGCGCCAGCAGCGCAAGACAGGGGCGCGGAGATACGCAGTATTTT
TRBJ2-2,15,TRBD2,TRBV5-4,.,CASSHRTSGAGELFF,TGTGCCAGCAGCCACCGGACTAGCGGGGCCGGGGAGCTGTTTTTT
TRBJ2-1,15,TRBD2,TRBV5-1,few,CASSLELAGGREQFF,TGCGCCAGCAGCTTGGAACTAGCGGGGGGGCGTGAGCAGTTCTTC
TRBJ1-6,15,.,TRBV25-1,.,CASSERGAGNSPLHF,TGTGCCAGCAGTGAACGGGGGGCAGGCAATTCACCCCTCCACTTT
TRBJ1-4,15,.,TRBV6-1,.,CASSERVQDKEKLFF,TGTGCCAGCAGTGAACGGGTACAGGACAAGGAAAAACTGTTTTTT
TRBJ2-1,16,.,TRBV11-3,.,CASSLGDRGGIEEQFF,TGTGCCAGCAGCTTAGGAGACAGGGGAGGGATTGAGGAGCAGTTCTTC
TRBJ2-7,15,.,TRBV2,few,CASNLLASEFYEQYF,TGTGCCAGCAATTTGTTGGCTAGCGAATTCTACGAGCAGTACTTC
TRBJ1-6,16,.,TRBV27,.,CASSFYRTSNNSPLHF,TGTGCCAGCAGTTTTTACAGGACATCGAATAATTCACCCCTCCACTTT
TRBJ1-1,15,.,TRBV5-1,.,CASSPNYEGVTEAFF,TGCGCCAGCAGCCCAAATTACGAGGGGGTCACTGAAGCTTTCTTT
TRBJ2-3,15,TRBD2,TRBV7-2,few,CASSWRGGLSDTQYF,TGTGCCAGCAGCTGGCGGGGGGGCTTATCAGATACGCAGTATTTT
TRBJ1-2,15,.,TRBV5-1,few,CASSLVGGGGRGYTF,TGCGCCAGCAGCTTGGTCGGCGGCGGGGGTAGAGGCTACACCTTC